This TCR beta chain was sequenced for a study of beta chain features in type 1 diabetes. On this clone itself: Other DNA sequences in this sample translate to the same CDR3.

The investigators reverse transcribed all of the isolated RNA, so they sequenced expressed TCRB transcripts. Data came from immunoSEQ multiplex PCR; TCRdb stores just in-frame clones and leaves some out. Counted here are roughly 500,000 clones, approximately 30% occurring once; the ten biggest clones make up roughly 0.06%. The CDR3 contains 12 residues. Trimming cost V 4 bases and J 1 base, with 8 bases left between them. CDR1 SQVTM and CDR2 ANQGSEA come from the germline V gene. The receptor was isolated from a man between 18 and 29 years old in good health. Input material: naive CD4+ T cells from blood. The genes are TRBV29-1 and TRBJ2-7; tentative D call: TRBD1 (5 bases). CDR3 in amino acids: CSVASGSYEQYF. The DNA for the CDR3 is TGCAGCGTTGCCTCAGGGTCCTACGAGCAGTACTTC.